This record covers a single TCR beta chain. The germline V gene encodes CDR1 PRHDT and CDR2 FYEKMQ (reference sequence). The CDR3 is 15 residues long. V dropped 4 bases and J dropped 0 bases, with 12 bases sitting between them. Clones were sequenced by immunoSEQ multiplex PCR, and TCRdb holds only the in-frame ones, with some missing. The sample includes roughly 80,000 clones, approximately 91% of them seen just once. The data are from a study of T cell changes during pregnancy in multiple sclerosis. J is TRBJ2-5 and V is TRBV13, with D possibly being TRBD1 (6 bases). This clonotype originated in a female donor with multiple sclerosis, enrolled in a pregnancy study. Sequenced here: peripheral blood, sampled before pregnancy. The CDR3 spells CASSSGQLYQETQYF. The CDR3 DNA is TGTGCCAGCAGCTCAGGACAGCTCTACCAAGAGACCCAGTACTTC.